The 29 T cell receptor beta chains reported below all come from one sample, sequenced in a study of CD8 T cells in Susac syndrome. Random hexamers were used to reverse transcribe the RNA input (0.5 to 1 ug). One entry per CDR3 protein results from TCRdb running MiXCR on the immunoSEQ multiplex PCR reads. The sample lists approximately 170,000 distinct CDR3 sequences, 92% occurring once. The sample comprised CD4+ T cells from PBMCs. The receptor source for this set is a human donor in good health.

Here the CDR3 DNA reads TGTGCCAGCAGTTACTCACAGGGTTCGACAAACACCATATATTTT. It yields the protein CASSYSQGSTNTIYF. This rearrangement joins TRBV6-6 to TRBJ1-3, with D maybe TRBD1 (6 bases). The CDR3 spans 15 residues. Trimming took 0 bases from V and 6 from J, leaving 12 bases between them. CDR1 and CDR2 from the germline V gene are MNHNY and SVGAGI (reference sequence).

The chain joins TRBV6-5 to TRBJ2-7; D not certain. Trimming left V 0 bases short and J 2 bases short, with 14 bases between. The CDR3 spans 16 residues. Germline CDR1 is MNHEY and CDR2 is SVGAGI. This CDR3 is CASSYSGRTFPYEQYF. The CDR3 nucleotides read TGTGCCAGCAGTTACTCAGGACGGACCTTCCCCTACGAGCAGTACTTC.

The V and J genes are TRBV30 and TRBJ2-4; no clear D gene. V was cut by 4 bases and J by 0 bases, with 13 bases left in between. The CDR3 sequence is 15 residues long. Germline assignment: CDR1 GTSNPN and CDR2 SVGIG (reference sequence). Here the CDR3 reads CAWKSTDLAKNIQYF. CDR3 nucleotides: TGTGCCTGGAAGAGCACAGACCTAGCCAAAAACATTCAGTACTTC.

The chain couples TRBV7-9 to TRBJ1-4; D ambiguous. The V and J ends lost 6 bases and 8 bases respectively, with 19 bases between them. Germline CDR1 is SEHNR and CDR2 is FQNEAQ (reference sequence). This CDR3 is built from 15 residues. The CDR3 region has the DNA TGTGCCAGCAGTTTCTCGGGCCACTCTCAGGAAAAACTGTTTTTT. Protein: CASSFSGHSQEKLFF.

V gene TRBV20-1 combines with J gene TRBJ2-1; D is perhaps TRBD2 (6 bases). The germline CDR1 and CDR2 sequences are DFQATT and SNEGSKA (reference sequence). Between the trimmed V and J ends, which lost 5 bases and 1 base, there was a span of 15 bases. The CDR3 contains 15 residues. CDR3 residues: CSAGGGSGSYNEQFF. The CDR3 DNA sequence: TGCAGTGCTGGTGGGGGGTCGGGATCCTACAATGAGCAGTTCTTC.

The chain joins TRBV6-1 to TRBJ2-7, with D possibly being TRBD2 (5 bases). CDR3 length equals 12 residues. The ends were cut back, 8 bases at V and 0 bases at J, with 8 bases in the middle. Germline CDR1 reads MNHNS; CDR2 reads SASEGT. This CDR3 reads CASEGFSYEQYF. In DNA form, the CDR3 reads TGTGCCAGCGAGGGATTCTCCTACGAGCAGTACTTC.

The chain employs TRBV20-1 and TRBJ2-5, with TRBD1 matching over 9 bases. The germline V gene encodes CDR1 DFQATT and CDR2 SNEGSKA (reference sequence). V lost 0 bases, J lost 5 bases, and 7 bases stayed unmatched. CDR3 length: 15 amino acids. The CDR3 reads CSARDSGQGGETQYF. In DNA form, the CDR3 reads TGCAGTGCTAGAGATTCGGGACAGGGAGGGGAGACCCAGTACTTC.

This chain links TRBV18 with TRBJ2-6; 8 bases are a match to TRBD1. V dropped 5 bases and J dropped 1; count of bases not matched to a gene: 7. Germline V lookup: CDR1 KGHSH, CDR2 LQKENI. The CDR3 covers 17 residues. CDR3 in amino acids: CASSRGQGSSGANVLTF. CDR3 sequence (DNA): TGTGCCAGCTCAAGAGGACAGGGCTCTTCTGGGGCCAACGTCCTGACTTTC.

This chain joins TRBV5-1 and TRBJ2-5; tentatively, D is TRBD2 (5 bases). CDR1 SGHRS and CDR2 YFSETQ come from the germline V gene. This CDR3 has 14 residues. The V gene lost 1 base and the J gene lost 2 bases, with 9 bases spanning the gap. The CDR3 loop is CASSLNGEQETQYF. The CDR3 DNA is TGCGCCAGCAGCTTGAACGGGGAACAAGAGACCCAGTACTTC.

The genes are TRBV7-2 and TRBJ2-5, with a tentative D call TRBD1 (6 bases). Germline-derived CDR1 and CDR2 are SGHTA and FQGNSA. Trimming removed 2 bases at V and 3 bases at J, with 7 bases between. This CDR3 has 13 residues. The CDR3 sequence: CASSLTGKETQYF. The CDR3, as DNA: TGTGCCAGCAGCTTAACAGGGAAAGAGACCCAGTACTTC.

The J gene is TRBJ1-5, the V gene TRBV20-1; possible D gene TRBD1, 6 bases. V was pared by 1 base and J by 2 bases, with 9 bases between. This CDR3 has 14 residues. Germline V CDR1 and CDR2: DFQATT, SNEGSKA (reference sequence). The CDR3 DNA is TGCAGTGCTAGAGTAGCAGGGGGCAATCAGCCCCAGCATTTT. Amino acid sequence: CSARVAGGNQPQHF.

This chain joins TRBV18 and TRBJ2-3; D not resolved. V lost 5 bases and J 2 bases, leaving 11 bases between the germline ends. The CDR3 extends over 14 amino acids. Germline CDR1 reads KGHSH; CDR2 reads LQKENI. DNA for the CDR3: TGTGCCAGCTCAGTCACAGCTTCCACAGATACGCAGTATTTT. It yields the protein CASSVTASTDTQYF.

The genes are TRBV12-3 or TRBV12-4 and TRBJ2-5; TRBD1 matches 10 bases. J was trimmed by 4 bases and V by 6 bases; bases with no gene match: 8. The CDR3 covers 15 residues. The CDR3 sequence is CASRPPGQGRETQYF. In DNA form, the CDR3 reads TGTGCCAGCAGACCCCCGGGACAGGGGCGAGAGACCCAGTACTTC.

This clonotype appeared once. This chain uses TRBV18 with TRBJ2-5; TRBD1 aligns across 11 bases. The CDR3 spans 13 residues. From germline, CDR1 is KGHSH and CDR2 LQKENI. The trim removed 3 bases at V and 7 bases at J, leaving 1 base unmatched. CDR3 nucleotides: TGTGCCAGCTCACCCGGACAGGGGGCGACCCAGTACTTC. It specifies CASSPGQGATQYF. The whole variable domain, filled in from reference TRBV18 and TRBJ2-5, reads NAGVMQNPRHLVRRRGQEARLRCSPMKGHSHVYWYRQLPEEGLKFMVYLQKENIIDESGMPKERFSAEFPKEGPSILRIQQVVRGDSAAYFCASSPGQGATQYFGPGTRLLVL.

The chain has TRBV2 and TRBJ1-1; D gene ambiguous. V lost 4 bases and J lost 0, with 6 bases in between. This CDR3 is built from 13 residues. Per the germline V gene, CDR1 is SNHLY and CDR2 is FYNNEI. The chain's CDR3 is CASSGAMNTEAFF. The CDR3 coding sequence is TGTGCCAGCAGTGGCGCCATGAACACTGAAGCTTTCTTT.

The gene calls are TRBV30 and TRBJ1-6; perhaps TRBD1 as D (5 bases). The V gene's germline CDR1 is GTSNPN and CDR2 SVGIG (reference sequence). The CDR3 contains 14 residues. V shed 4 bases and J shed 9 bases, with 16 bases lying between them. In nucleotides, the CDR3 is TGTGCCTGGACGCGCGGCGGGGCAGGTTCACCCCTCCACTTT. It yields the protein CAWTRGGAGSPLHF.

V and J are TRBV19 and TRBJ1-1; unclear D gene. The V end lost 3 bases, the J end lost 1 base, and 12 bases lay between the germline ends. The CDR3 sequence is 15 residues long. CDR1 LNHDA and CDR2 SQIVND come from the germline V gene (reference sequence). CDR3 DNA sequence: TGTGCCAGTAGTATTGGAGACAATTGGAACACTGAAGCTTTCTTT. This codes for CASSIGDNWNTEAFF.

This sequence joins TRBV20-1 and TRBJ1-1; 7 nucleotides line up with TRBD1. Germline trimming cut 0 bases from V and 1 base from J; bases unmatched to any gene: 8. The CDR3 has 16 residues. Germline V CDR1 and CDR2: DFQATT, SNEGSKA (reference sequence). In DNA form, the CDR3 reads TGCAGTGCTAGAGATCCAACAGGGGCGCAGAACACTGAAGCTTTCTTT. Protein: CSARDPTGAQNTEAFF.

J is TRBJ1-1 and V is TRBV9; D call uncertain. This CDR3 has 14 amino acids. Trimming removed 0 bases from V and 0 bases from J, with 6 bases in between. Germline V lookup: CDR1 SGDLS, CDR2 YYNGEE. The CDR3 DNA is TGTGCCAGCAGCGTAGGACAAATGAACACTGAAGCTTTCTTT. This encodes CASSVGQMNTEAFF.

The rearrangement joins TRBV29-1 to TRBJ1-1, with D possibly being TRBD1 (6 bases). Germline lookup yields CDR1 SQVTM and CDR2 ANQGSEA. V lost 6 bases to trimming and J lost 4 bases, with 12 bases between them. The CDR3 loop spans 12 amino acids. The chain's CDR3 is CSVAGEVTEAFF. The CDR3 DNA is TGCAGCGTCGCAGGGGAGGTCACTGAAGCTTTCTTT.

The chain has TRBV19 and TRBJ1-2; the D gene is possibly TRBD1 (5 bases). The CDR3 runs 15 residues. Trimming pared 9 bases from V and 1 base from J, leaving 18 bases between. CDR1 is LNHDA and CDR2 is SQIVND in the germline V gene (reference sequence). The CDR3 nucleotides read TGTGCCAGCACGAAAATGGGGACCTATAACTATGGCTACACCTTC. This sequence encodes CASTKMGTYNYGYTF.

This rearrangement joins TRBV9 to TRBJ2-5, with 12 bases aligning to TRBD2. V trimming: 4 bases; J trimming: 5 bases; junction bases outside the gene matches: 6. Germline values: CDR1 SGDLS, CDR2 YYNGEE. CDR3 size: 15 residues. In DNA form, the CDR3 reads TGTGCCAGCAGCTCCAGGACTAGCGGGATCGAGACCCAGTACTTC. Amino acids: CASSSRTSGIETQYF.

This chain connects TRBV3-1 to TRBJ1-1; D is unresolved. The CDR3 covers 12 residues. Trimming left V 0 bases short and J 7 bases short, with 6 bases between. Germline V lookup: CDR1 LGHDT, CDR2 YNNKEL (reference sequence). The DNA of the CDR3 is TGTGCCAGCAGCCAAGAACAAGGTGAAGCTTTCTTT. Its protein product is CASSQEQGEAFF.

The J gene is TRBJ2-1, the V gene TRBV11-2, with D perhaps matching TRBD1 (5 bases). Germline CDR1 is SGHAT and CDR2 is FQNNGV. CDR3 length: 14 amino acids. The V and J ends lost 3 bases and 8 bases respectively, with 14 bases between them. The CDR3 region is CASSFSRVYDEQFF. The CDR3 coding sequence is TGTGCCAGCAGCTTTAGCAGGGTCTATGATGAGCAGTTCTTC.

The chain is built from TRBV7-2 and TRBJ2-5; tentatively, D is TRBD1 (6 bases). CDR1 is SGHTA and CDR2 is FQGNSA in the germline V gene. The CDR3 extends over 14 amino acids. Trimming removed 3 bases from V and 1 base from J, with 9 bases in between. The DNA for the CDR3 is TGTGCCAGCAGCTTTCAGGGGTCCCAAGAGACCCAGTACTTC. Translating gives CASSFQGSQETQYF.

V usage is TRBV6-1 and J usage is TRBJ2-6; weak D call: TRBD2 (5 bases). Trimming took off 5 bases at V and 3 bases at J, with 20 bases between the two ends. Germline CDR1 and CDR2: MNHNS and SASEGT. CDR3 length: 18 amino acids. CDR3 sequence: CASSPTRPERLGANVLTF. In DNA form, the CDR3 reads TGTGCCAGCAGTCCCACTAGACCAGAAAGGCTTGGGGCCAACGTCCTGACTTTC.

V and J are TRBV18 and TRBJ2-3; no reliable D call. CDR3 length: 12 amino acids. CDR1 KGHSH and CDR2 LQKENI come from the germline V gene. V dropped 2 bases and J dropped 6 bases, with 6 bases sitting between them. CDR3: CASSPYPDTQYF. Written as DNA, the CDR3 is TGTGCCAGCTCACCATACCCGGATACGCAGTATTTT. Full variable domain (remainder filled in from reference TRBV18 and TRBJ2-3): NAGVMQNPRHLVRRRGQEARLRCSPMKGHSHVYWYRQLPEEGLKFMVYLQKENIIDESGMPKERFSAEFPKEGPSILRIQQVVRGDSAAYFCASSPYPDTQYFGPGTRLTVL.

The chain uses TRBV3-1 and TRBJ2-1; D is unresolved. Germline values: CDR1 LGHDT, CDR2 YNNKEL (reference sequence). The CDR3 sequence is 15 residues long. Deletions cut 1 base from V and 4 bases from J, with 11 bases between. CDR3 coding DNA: TGTGCCAGCAGCCAAGGGCTGTCCTCTTACAATGAGCAGTTCTTC. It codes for CASSQGLSSYNEQFF.

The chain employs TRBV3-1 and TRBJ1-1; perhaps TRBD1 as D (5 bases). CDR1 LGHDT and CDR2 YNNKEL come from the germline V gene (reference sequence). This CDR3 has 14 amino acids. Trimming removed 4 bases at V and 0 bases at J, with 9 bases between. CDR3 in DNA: TGTGCCAGCAGCCCCACGACAGTGAACACTGAAGCTTTCTTT. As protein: CASSPTTVNTEAFF.